The entry that follows covers one T cell receptor beta chain sequence. Its antigen is unidentified. This specimen comes from a study of T cell responses to AZD1222 COVID-19 vaccine. General study findings and limits: Most donors were white British and more were female, and clonal diversity was possibly underestimated.

The germline V gene has CDR1 SGHTA and CDR2 FQGTGA. Germline trimming cut 5 bases from V and 4 bases from J; bases unmatched to any gene: 4. This CDR3 spans 16 amino acids. The protocol was immunoSEQ multiplex PCR, while the TCRdb copy is restricted to in-frame clones and leaves out a portion. The sample has 140,000 to 150,000 clones; 70% to 90% are singletons. The sequenced sample was peripheral blood, obtained on day 0 of AZD1222 vaccination. This TCR came from an adult in good health. The chain joins TRBV7-3 to TRBJ2-2, with 13 bases matching TRBD2. CDR3 DNA: TGTGCCAGCAGCCTGACTAGCGGGAGGACCACCGGGGAGCTGTTTTTT. Amino acid sequence: CASSLTSGRTTGELFF.